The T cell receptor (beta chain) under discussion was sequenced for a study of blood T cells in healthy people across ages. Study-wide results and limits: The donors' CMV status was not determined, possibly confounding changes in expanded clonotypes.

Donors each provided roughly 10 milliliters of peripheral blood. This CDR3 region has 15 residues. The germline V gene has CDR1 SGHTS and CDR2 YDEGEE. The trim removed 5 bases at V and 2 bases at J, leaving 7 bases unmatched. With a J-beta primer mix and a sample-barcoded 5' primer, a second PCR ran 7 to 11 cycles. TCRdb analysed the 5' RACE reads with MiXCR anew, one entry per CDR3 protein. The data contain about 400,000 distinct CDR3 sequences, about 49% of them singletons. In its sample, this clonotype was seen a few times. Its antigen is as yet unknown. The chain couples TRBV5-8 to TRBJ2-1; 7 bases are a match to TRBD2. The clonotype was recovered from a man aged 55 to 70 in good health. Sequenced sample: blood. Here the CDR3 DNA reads TGTGCCAGCAGAGGGTCCCTAGCGGCCTACAATGAGCAGTTCTTC. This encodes CASRGSLAAYNEQFF.